This TCR beta chain originates from a study of blood T cells in healthy people across ages (dated by TCRdb to between 2015 and 2017). For context, the study as a whole: In model experiments, template switching captured about one uniquely barcoded TCR beta cDNA molecule for every two T cells. To avoid experimental bias, donors of different ages were distributed randomly across sequencing lanes. The study analyzed two additional independent replicas of 1 million unique cDNA reads from the same blood draw for two donors, one aged 18 to 29 and one aged 80 or older. Donors were grouped into four age groups: young (average approximately 16 years), middle-aged (under 40), aged (62) and long-lived (around 80). Age-related changes in TCR beta repertoire diversity were measured in the study by deep sequencing normalized with unique cDNA molecular identifiers.

The donors were 40 or so Caucasian individuals from Russia, aged 6 to 90 years, who were systemically healthy. Each donor gave around 9.5 milliliters of peripheral blood, collected into EDTA-treated Vacutainer tubes. PBMCs were isolated by Ficoll-Paque density-gradient centrifugation, with at least 7 million obtained per sample. Total RNA, at least 5 micrograms per sample, was extracted from PBMCs with Trizol reagent. The percentages of naive CD45RAhigh/CD27high T cells were determined by flow cytometry on a PBMC aliquot from every donor. From a lookup of the germline V gene, CDR1 and CDR2 are MDHEN and SYDVKM. The CDR3 runs 14 amino acids, cysteine and phenylalanine included. The only DNA kept is the CDR3, 42 bases in frame from the first base. For this chain, trimming is 7 bases at the V end and 3 bases at the J end, and the number of junction bases without a gene match is 9. Library construction relied on 5' RACE. These reads were obtained on an Illumina HiSeq 2500. A second PCR of about 6 to 12 cycles was performed with a sample-barcoded 5' primer and a J-beta primer mix. A template-switch 5' adaptor carrying 12 random nucleotides introduced a unique molecular identifier onto each TCR beta cDNA molecule. Each sample yielded at least 3 million CDR3-containing paired-end reads. First-strand cDNA was synthesized from all RNA with the Mint cDNA synthesis kit, primed by a TRBC-specific oligonucleotide. All cDNA was treated with uracil-DNA glycosylase and then went through a first 18-cycle PCR with the universal primers M1SS and BC2_uni_R. On the authors' methods: For normalization, 1 million high-quality reads were randomly selected from each sample, with every read carrying a distinct molecular identifier. Reads sharing molecular identifiers were discarded rather than binned into consensus sequences. MiTCR, with a Q25 quality threshold and the strictest error-elimination algorithm, was used for CDR3 identification, clonotype clustering and error correction. A nonparametric unseen species model with Euler transformation was used to estimate lower-bound total TCR beta diversity. In-frame beta chains were kept once TCRdb had trimmed the public reads at Q25 with fastp and called clones with MiXCR. Rows are combined by CDR3 protein, so each entry shows the most common genes and DNA. TCRdb assigned the V and J calls; the authors' analysis was not used. In all, the sample holds about a million distinct CDR3 sequences, and 40% to 60% of those were seen once. Roughly 13% of the sample comes from the top ten.

There are a few counts of this clonotype. The target of this receptor is not known. No per-base quality is available; no much larger clone lies one base away. General findings and caveats noted by the study authors: A strong correlation was found between observed TCR beta diversity and the percentage of naive T cells measured by flow cytometry. The CMV infection status of donors was not known, potentially confounding age-related changes in expanded clonotypes. Compared with the aged group, the long-lived group had more naive CD4+ T cells, fewer expanded clones and increased TCR diversity, suggesting age selection. As age increased, observed TCR beta diversity per million T cells dropped in a roughly linear way, and a significant reduction was already evident by age 40. Estimates of total diversity based on one million sequenced T cells were considered lower bounds and underestimates. Since profiling was done on bulk unsorted PBMCs, naive and antigen-experienced compartments could not be conclusively compared.

Sequenced input: blood. The receptor was derived from a man younger than 40 in good health. Recombination linked TRBV28 to TRBJ2-7; 7 junctional bases match TRBD2. CDR3 region: CASTLGGNRYEQYF. The DNA reads TGTGCCAGCACCCTGGGAGGGAACCGCTACGAGCAGTACTTC.